This T cell receptor beta chain came from a study of blood T cell repertoires in COVID-19. Study context: Samples of COVID-19 (acute and convalescent) were obtained from the United States, Italy and Spain.

The CDR3 is made up of 16 amino acids. V was cut by 3 bases and J by 4 bases, with 15 bases left in between. Germline CDR1 is SGHTA and CDR2 is FQGNSA. In this sample, this clone turned up a few times. Generated by immunoSEQ multiplex PCR, the TCRdb table keeps only in-frame clones and is missing some. The repertoire consists of fewer than 55,000 clones, with approximately 84% occurring once and the leading ten covering 2.5% to 3%. The origin of this receptor is a man aged 45 to 65 with acute or convalescent COVID-19. Sequencing was carried out using peripheral blood. The gene calls are TRBV7-2 and TRBJ1-4; D unclear. In nucleotides, the CDR3 is TGTGCCAGCAGCTTTTCCCGGGGAATTGGTAATGAAAAACTGTTTTTT. This sequence encodes CASSFSRGIGNEKLFF.